The clone carrying this T cell receptor (beta chain) was recorded a few times. Trimming took 0 bases from V and 0 from J; bases not matched to a gene: 5. Germline V gene sequence: CDR1 SGHRS, CDR2 YFSETQ. This CDR3 region has 16 residues. The data stem from a study of blood T cell repertoires in COVID-19. Study summary: The United States, Italy and Spain supplied acute and convalescent COVID-19 samples. In each case, the material was cDNA or gDNA derived from T cells, B-cell-depleted T cells, or PBMCs.

In the source study's methods: The assay estimated nucleated cells by amplifying reference gene primers. Generated by immunoSEQ multiplex PCR, the TCRdb table keeps only in-frame clones and is missing some. V and J calls and clone size are given by that table; D and trimming were obtained from the DNA. The repertoire holds approximately 56,000 clones, with approximately 81% as singletons. Sequencing was performed on peripheral blood. The receptor's source is a woman of 80 years or more with acute or convalescent COVID-19. The V call is TRBV5-1, the J call TRBJ1-1; 7 bases match TRBD1. In DNA, the CDR3 is TGCGCCAGCAGCTTGGGGGACAGAGCCATGAACACTGAAGCTTTCTTT. This codes for CASSLGDRAMNTEAFF.